A single sample gave rise to the 24 T cell receptor beta chains below, sequenced in a study of breast tumors, draining lymph nodes, adjacent tissues. Using its own MiXCR run on the multiplex PCR reads, TCRdb lists one record per CDR3 protein. The sample lists roughly 70,000 distinct CDR3 sequences; roughly 44% were seen once. The sequenced sample was breast tumor tissue. All receptors come from a female donor with breast cancer. Some clones in this sample may be carry-over from other donors' samples.

Regarding this clonotype: Given the absence of the conserved phenylalanine or tryptophan at the CDR3 end, a read error is likely. CDR3 coding DNA: TGTGCCAGCAGCCAAGATGAGAGGTCCCAGCCCCAGCATCTT. It translates to CASSQDERSQPQHL. The V and J genes are TRBV7-2 and TRBJ1-5; D unclear. The CDR3 is 14 residues long. Germline V CDR1 and CDR2: SGHTA, FQGNSA. The ends were cut back, 5 bases at V and 7 bases at J, with 15 bases in the middle.

This clonotype showed up many times. The chain combines TRBV9 with TRBJ2-3; TRBD1 matches at 8 bases. With 4 bases clipped from V and 2 bases from J, the junction kept 9 bases outside the gene matches. CDR3 size: 16 residues. Germline CDR1 SGDLS, CDR2 YYNGEE. CDR3 residues: CASSRRTGTLTDTQYF. CDR3 sequence (DNA): TGTGCCAGCAGCAGACGGACAGGGACGCTCACAGATACGCAGTATTTT.

This clonotype was counted at least ten times. The J gene is TRBJ1-3, the V gene TRBV7-9, with a tentative D call TRBD1 (6 bases). Trimming shortened V by 7 bases and J by 0 bases, and 16 bases separated the two germline ends. The CDR3 length is 16 residues. Germline V CDR1 and CDR2: SEHNR, FQNEAQ (reference sequence). This chain's CDR3 is CASTRPRDNSGNTIYF. The CDR3 nucleotides read TGTGCCAGCACCCGCCCGAGGGACAACTCTGGAAACACCATATATTTT.

The chain carries TRBV3-1 and TRBJ2-1; the D gene is possibly TRBD1 (5 bases). The V gene lost 4 bases and the J gene lost 2 bases, with 12 bases spanning the gap. The CDR3 is 15 residues long. Germline CDR1 is LGHDT and CDR2 is YNNKEL (reference sequence). The CDR3 DNA follows: TGTGCCAGCAGCCGAAGACTGGGGCCCTACAATGAGCAGTTCTTC. This codes for CASSRRLGPYNEQFF.

This clonotype was seen ten or more times. The chain employs TRBV12-3 or TRBV12-4 and TRBJ2-3; weak D call: TRBD1 (6 bases). This CDR3 spans 15 amino acids. Trimming removed 7 bases at V and 5 bases at J, with 19 bases between. Here the CDR3 reads CASIGTTQRGDTQYF. The CDR3 nucleotides read TGTGCCAGCATTGGGACAACCCAACGGGGAGATACGCAGTATTTT.

This chain links TRBV6-6 with TRBJ1-2; D uncertain. The V end lost 0 bases, the J end lost 4 bases, and 3 bases lay between the germline ends. The germline V gene has CDR1 MNHNY and CDR2 SVGAGI (reference sequence). The CDR3 is made up of 12 amino acids. The chain's CDR3 is CASSYSSYGYTF. The CDR3 DNA reads as TGTGCCAGCAGTTACTCTAGCTATGGCTACACCTTC.

The table lists this clonotype with many counts. The J gene is TRBJ1-1, the V gene TRBV12-3 or TRBV12-4, with a weak D call TRBD1 (5 bases). The V gene lost 3 bases and the J gene lost 1 base, with 9 bases spanning the gap. CDR3 length: 14 amino acids. The CDR3 coding sequence is TGTGCCAGCAGTTTTGTCAGGGCGAACACTGAAGCTTTCTTT. Protein product: CASSFVRANTEAFF.

This clonotype appeared many times. The chain carries TRBV7-2 and TRBJ2-7, with unresolved D. There are 15 residues in the CDR3. V lost 1 base to trimming and J lost 0 bases, with 10 bases between them. From germline, CDR1 is SGHTA and CDR2 FQGNSA. CDR3: CASSLVWSSSYEQYF. The CDR3 DNA reads as TGTGCCAGCAGCTTAGTTTGGTCTAGCTCCTACGAGCAGTACTTC.

This chain joins TRBV5-4 and TRBJ1-2; TRBD1 agrees at 9 bases. This CDR3 has 14 amino acids. The germline CDR1 and CDR2 sequences are SGHNT and YYREEE (reference sequence). The V gene end was trimmed by 7 bases and the J gene end by 0 bases; junction bases not matched to a gene: 4. In DNA form, the CDR3 reads TGTGCCAGCGCAAGGGACAGGGCTAACTATGGCTACACCTTC. Its protein product is CASARDRANYGYTF.

This clonotype was recorded a few times. The chain carries TRBV5-1 and TRBJ1-6; 10 bases align to TRBD1. V lost 4 bases and J lost 6; bases outside the gene matches: 7. Germline loops: CDR1 SGHRS, CDR2 YFSETQ. The CDR3 contains 16 residues. CDR3 region: CASSPGGQGVNSPLHF. In nucleotides, the CDR3 is TGCGCCAGCAGCCCTGGTGGACAGGGGGTTAATTCACCCCTCCACTTT.

This clonotype has ten or more counts. This rearrangement joins TRBV6-5 to TRBJ1-6; tentatively, D is TRBD1 (6 bases). Germline V gene sequence: CDR1 MNHEY, CDR2 SVGAGI. Trimming removed 6 bases from V and 0 bases from J, with 15 bases in between. The CDR3 covers 17 residues. The CDR3 DNA reads as TGTGCCAGCAGAATGGACAGTCGAAGCTCCTATAATTCACCCCTCCACTTT. Protein sequence: CASRMDSRSSYNSPLHF.

The chain couples TRBV29-1 to TRBJ2-1; 9 nucleotides line up with TRBD1. V shed 0 bases and J 5 bases; nucleotides not matched to a gene: 14. Looked up from germline, CDR1 is SQVTM and CDR2 is ANQGSEA. The CDR3 totals 18 residues. CDR3 amino acids: CSVEDGGTGSSTHNEQFF. CDR3 nucleotides: TGCAGCGTTGAAGATGGGGGGACAGGGTCGTCTACTCACAATGAGCAGTTCTTC.

The sample holds many counts of this clonotype. J is TRBJ1-1 and V is TRBV10-3; D unresolved. The CDR3 consists of 14 residues. V dropped 3 bases and J dropped 4 bases, with 12 bases sitting between them. The germline V gene has CDR1 ENHRY and CDR2 SYGVKD. CDR3 bases: TGTGCCATCAGTGAATTAACATTAAGCACTGAAGCTTTCTTT. Its protein is CAISELTLSTEAFF.

This clonotype was counted at least ten times. This chain connects TRBV2 to TRBJ2-2; no clear D. This CDR3 region has 14 residues. The V gene's germline CDR1 is SNHLY and CDR2 FYNNEI. The V and J ends lost 5 bases and 4 bases respectively, with 11 bases between them. The CDR3 loop reads CASSKDRPTGELFF. CDR3 in DNA: TGTGCCAGCAGTAAAGACCGACCCACCGGGGAGCTGTTTTTT. Based on the CDR3 plus reference TRBV2 and TRBJ2-2, the full variable domain is EPEVTQTPSHQVTQMGQEVILRCVPISNHLYFYWYRQILGQKVEFLVSFYNNEISEKSEIFDDQFSVERPDGSNFTLKIRSTKLEDSAMYFCASSKDRPTGELFFGEGSRLTVL.

With respect to this clonotype: Germline is not matched at one junction end, which may reflect a read error. The rearrangement joins TRBV20-1 to TRBJ2-1; D is perhaps TRBD2 (7 bases). CDR3 length: 13 amino acids. The V gene's germline CDR1 is DFQATT and CDR2 SNEGSKA (reference sequence). This CDR3 reads CSAGDRWGGEQFF. CDR3 in DNA: TGCAGTGCTGGAGACAGGTGGGGGGGTGAGCAGTTCTTC.

This clonotype was seen ten or more times. A clone one base away is much larger, so this may be a read error. The genes are TRBV20-1 and TRBJ2-1, with D possibly being TRBD2 (6 bases). The CDR3 is 14 amino acids. Germline V gene sequence: CDR1 DFQATT, CDR2 SNEGSKA (reference sequence). Trimming cost V 1 base and J 9 bases, with 16 bases left between them. CDR3 DNA sequence: TGCAGTGCTAGAGGTGGGACTTATAGCGCTGAGCAGTTCTTC. The encoded protein is CSARGGTYSAEQFF.

This clonotype was picked up many times. The chain uses TRBV6-6 and TRBJ2-7; 7 bases match TRBD2. From germline, CDR1 is MNHNY and CDR2 SVGAGI (reference sequence). The CDR3 spans 16 residues. V was pared by 5 bases and J by 4 bases, with 14 bases of the junction left unmatched. CDR3 loop: CASSTRRGAGVYEQYF. In nucleotides, the CDR3 is TGTGCCAGCAGTACCCGCCGGGGCGCGGGAGTTTACGAGCAGTACTTC.

Many counts were recorded for this clonotype. The chain links TRBV13 to TRBJ2-6; D is tentatively TRBD1 or TRBD2 (5 bases each). CDR3 length: 19 residues. CDR1 and CDR2 (germline): PRHDT, FYEKMQ (reference sequence). V was shortened by 6 bases and J by 0 bases, with 21 bases between the two germline ends. Written as DNA, the CDR3 is TGTGCCAGCAGACATAAGGGGTCGGGACCGAGCTCTGGGGCCAACGTCCTGACTTTC. Its protein is CASRHKGSGPSSGANVLTF.

This clonotype appeared many times. The chain uses TRBV7-2 and TRBJ2-3; TRBD1 matches at 11 bases. CDR1 SGHTA and CDR2 FQGNSA come from the germline V gene. Trimming removed 5 bases from V and 4 bases from J; junction bases left unmatched: 8. The CDR3 is 16 amino acids. The CDR3 sequence is CASSPNGQGAADTQYF. As DNA, the CDR3 is TGTGCCAGCAGCCCGAACGGACAGGGGGCTGCAGATACGCAGTATTTT.

A single count supports this clonotype. A much larger clone differs from this one at a single base, so this may be a read error. The chain carries TRBV6-1 and TRBJ1-5, with D perhaps matching TRBD1 (5 bases). CDR3 length: 15 amino acids. From germline, CDR1 is MNHNS and CDR2 SASEGT. CDR3 DNA: TGTGCCAGCAGTTTACAGGTTTATAGCAATCGGCCCCAGCATTTT. It translates to CASSLQVYSNRPQHF.

The table lists this clonotype with many counts. The chain recombines TRBV12-3 or TRBV12-4 with TRBJ2-7; D gene ambiguous. The CDR3 length is 11 residues. With 6 bases removed from V and 4 bases from J, the gap between germline ends came to 7 bases. The CDR3 nucleotides are TGTGCCAGCAGGGGGTTATACGAGCAGTACTTC. Its protein product is CASRGLYEQYF.

V and J are TRBV7-2 and TRBJ1-1; D may be TRBD1 (5 bases). This CDR3 spans 14 amino acids. Germline V gives CDR1 SGHTA, CDR2 FQGNSA. V lost 4 bases and J lost 7, with 16 bases in between. The chain's CDR3 is CASSSQAVYGEAFF. In DNA form, the CDR3 reads TGTGCCAGCAGCTCACAGGCAGTTTACGGTGAAGCTTTCTTT.

This clonotype was found many times. The chain joins TRBV5-1 to TRBJ1-4; TRBD1 is a possible D gene (5 bases). Per the germline V gene, CDR1 is SGHRS and CDR2 is YFSETQ. The CDR3 runs 18 residues. V was shortened by 4 bases and J by 0 bases, with 19 bases between the two germline ends. CDR3 sequence reads: CASSPLPQGFATNEKLFF. CDR3 bases: TGCGCCAGCAGCCCGCTCCCGCAGGGCTTTGCAACTAATGAAAAACTGTTTTTT.

This clonotype has at least ten counts. The V call is TRBV12-3 or TRBV12-4, the J call TRBJ1-2, with D possibly matching TRBD1 (6 bases). Trimming cost V 3 bases and J 3 bases, with 23 bases left between them. The CDR3 runs 18 residues. CDR3 nucleotide sequence: TGTGCCAGCAGTTTCTTTGGCCGGATCTTCTCAGGGGACTATGGCTACACCTTC. As protein: CASSFFGRIFSGDYGYTF.